Each of the 15 T cell receptor beta chains below was sequenced from the same sample in a study of glioma-infiltrating T cells after dendritic cell vaccination. TCRdb keeps only in-frame clones here, not all; method: immunoSEQ multiplex PCR. The table has roughly 87,000 clones, under 85% seen once; the top ten hold 6% to 8.5%. Time point reported: after dendritic cell vaccination, including at tumor progression/relapse. The starting material was blood, obtained after dendritic cell vaccination. These receptor sequences come from a human donor with glioblastoma.

V gene TRBV25-1 combines with J gene TRBJ1-1; 11 bases match TRBD1. The ends lost 5 bases at V and 9 bases at J; junction bases unmatched: 2. Germline CDR1 MGHDK, CDR2 SYGVNS. The CDR3 sequence is 12 residues long. CDR3 sequence: CASSRTGGKAFF. The CDR3 nucleotides are TGTGCCAGCAGTCGGACAGGGGGCAAAGCTTTCTTT.

Sample share makes this clone medium-sized. The gene calls are TRBV5-4 and TRBJ1-4; 8 bases match TRBD1. V lost 0 bases to trimming and J lost 5 bases; unmatched junction nucleotides: 6. The CDR3 contains 16 residues. CDR1 and CDR2 from the germline V gene are SGHNT and YYREEE (reference sequence). The CDR3 sequence is CASSLVRPGGNEKLFF. The CDR3 DNA reads as TGTGCCAGCAGCTTGGTGCGTCCAGGGGGCAATGAAAAACTGTTTTTT.

The V and J genes are TRBV5-1 and TRBJ1-4; tentative D call: TRBD1 (5 bases). This CDR3 contains 14 residues. CDR1 SGHRS and CDR2 YFSETQ come from the germline V gene. V lost 1 base and J 4 bases, leaving 8 bases between the germline ends. The CDR3 DNA sequence: TGCGCCAGCAGCTTGACAGGAGATAATGAAAAACTGTTTTTT. Its translation is CASSLTGDNEKLFF. Full variable domain (missing parts from reference TRBV5-1 and TRBJ1-4): KAGVTQTPRYLIKTRGQQVTLSCSPISGHRSVSWYQQTPGQGLQFLFEYFSETQRNKGNFPGRFSGRQFSNSRSEMNVSTLELGDSALYLCASSLTGDNEKLFFGSGTQLSVL.

The chain uses TRBV7-9 and TRBJ1-1, with TRBD1 matching over 8 bases. With 6 bases clipped from V and 6 bases from J, the junction kept 9 bases outside the gene matches. The CDR3 is 14 residues long. The germline V gene encodes CDR1 SEHNR and CDR2 FQNEAQ (reference sequence). CDR3: CASRPTGGPSEAFF. CDR3 bases: TGTGCCAGCAGGCCCACAGGGGGGCCTTCTGAAGCTTTCTTT.

This clone has more than one count but fewer than ten. The J gene is TRBJ2-2, the V gene TRBV5-1; tentative D call: TRBD2 (5 bases). The CDR3 consists of 14 residues. V lost 4 bases and J lost 4, with 11 bases in between. Germline CDR1 and CDR2: SGHRS and YFSETQ. The CDR3 sequence: CASSLQGSTGELFF. The CDR3 region has the DNA TGCGCCAGCAGCCTACAAGGGAGCACCGGGGAGCTGTTTTTT.

The count of this clone is one. V and J are TRBV9 and TRBJ1-3; TRBD1 agrees at 7 bases. There are 15 residues in the CDR3. Germline CDR1 and CDR2: SGDLS and YYNGEE. The V and J ends lost 3 bases and 7 bases, in that order; junction bases with no gene match: 10. This CDR3 is CASSGRDRDYNTIYF. In nucleotides, the CDR3 is TGTGCCAGCAGCGGACGGGACAGAGATTACAACACCATATATTTT.

V is TRBV7-9 and J is TRBJ1-2; D is ambiguous. Per the germline V gene, CDR1 is SEHNR and CDR2 is FQNEAQ (reference sequence). The CDR3 loop spans 16 amino acids. Trimming removed 2 bases at V and 4 bases at J, with 17 bases between. CDR3 sequence: CASSLTITADPYGYTF. The CDR3 DNA reads TGTGCCAGCAGCTTAACGATAACAGCTGACCCCTATGGCTACACCTTC.

This chain joins TRBV5-4 and TRBJ2-3; 9 nucleotides match TRBD2. After removal of 0 bases from V and 4 bases from J, the junction contained 6 bases not matched to a gene. Germline CDR1 is SGHNT and CDR2 is YYREEE (reference sequence). CDR3 length: 16 amino acids. CDR3 region: CASSLGSSGVADTQYF. The CDR3 DNA reads TGTGCCAGCAGCTTGGGCTCTAGCGGGGTGGCAGATACGCAGTATTTT.

V gene TRBV4-2 combines with J gene TRBJ1-2; TRBD1 matches 7 bases. The CDR3 length is 15 residues. Germline loops: CDR1 LGHNA, CDR2 YNFKEQ. The J segment lost 6 bases and the V segment lost 4 bases, leaving 11 bases of the junction unmatched. The CDR3 region is CASSPKDGQGDGYTF. DNA of the CDR3: TGTGCCAGCAGCCCCAAAGATGGCCAGGGGGATGGCTACACCTTC.

Regarding this clone: Other DNA sequences of this sample code for an identical CDR3. The rearrangement joins TRBV30 to TRBJ1-5; 7 bases align to TRBD1. Looked up from germline, CDR1 is GTSNPN and CDR2 is SVGIG (reference sequence). V was clipped by 3 bases and J by 2 bases; unmatched bases: 1. The CDR3 is 13 amino acids. The CDR3 sequence is CAWSGQGNQPQHF. DNA of the CDR3: TGTGCCTGGAGCGGACAGGGCAATCAGCCCCAGCATTTT.

V usage is TRBV2 and J usage is TRBJ2-1; TRBD1 matches 7 bases. V lost 4 bases, J lost 2 bases, and 2 bases stayed unmatched. CDR3 length: 14 residues. CDR1 is SNHLY, CDR2 FYNNEI, per germline. The DNA for the CDR3 is TGTGCCAGCAGTGCAGGACAGGCCTACAATGAGCAGTTCTTC. Translated: CASSAGQAYNEQFF.

This clone was recorded at least ten times. This chain connects TRBV2 to TRBJ2-7; D perhaps matches TRBD2 (6 bases). CDR1 is SNHLY, CDR2 FYNNEI, per germline. Trimming removed 5 bases from V and 3 bases from J, with 8 bases in between. This CDR3 region has 12 residues. CDR3: CASSSTSYEQYF. CDR3 DNA: TGTGCCAGCAGTTCGACTAGCTACGAGCAGTACTTC.

This clone was seen only a few times. This chain uses TRBV2 with TRBJ1-1; the match to TRBD1 covers 10 bases. The length of the CDR3 is 14 residues. Germline CDR1 reads SNHLY; CDR2 reads FYNNEI. V lost 6 bases and J lost 4; bases outside the gene matches: 5. The DNA for the CDR3 is TGTGCCAGCAGGGACCGGGACAGGGGCACTGAAGCTTTCTTT. This codes for CASRDRDRGTEAFF.

V usage is TRBV19 and J usage is TRBJ1-2, with 9 bases identical to TRBD1. The CDR3 consists of 16 residues. The junction had 5 bases not matched to a gene; V was cut back by 3 bases and J by 0 bases. Germline V lookup: CDR1 LNHDA, CDR2 SQIVND (reference sequence). The CDR3 DNA is TGTGCCAGTAGTATGGGCCGGGACAGGGCTAACTATGGCTACACCTTC. Protein product: CASSMGRDRANYGYTF.

This clone was found a few times. This chain joins TRBV5-1 and TRBJ1-6; D is undetermined. Germline CDR1 reads SGHRS; CDR2 reads YFSETQ. This CDR3 has 15 amino acids. V gave up 0 bases and J gave up 8 bases, with 12 bases separating them. Here the CDR3 reads CASSLVFSADSPLHF. The CDR3 DNA is TGCGCCAGCAGCTTGGTTTTCAGCGCGGATTCACCCCTCCACTTT.